This T cell receptor beta chain was captured by sequencing in a study of Ad26.COV2.S vaccination and SARS-CoV-2 variants. Study at large: Intramuscular Ad26.COV2.S at 5x10^10 or 1x10^11 viral particles. General study points: It is possible that the TCR breadth and depth analyses underestimated the total T cell responses.

Sequencing was performed with immunoSEQ multiplex PCR; in TCRdb, only in-frame clones are kept and a portion is missing. The repertoire includes roughly 410,000 clones, about 80% of them detected once, and around 7.3% sits in the top ten. Notes on this clone: Its antigen is unidentified.

Stated treatment: around 19 received Ad26.COV2.S at low or high dose, single or two shots; about 5 received placebo; per-sample allocation not given. All samples were drawn on day 63, counting from the first vaccine or placebo injection. Germline CDR1 and CDR2: SGHRS and YFSETQ. Trimming pared 4 bases from V and 6 bases from J, leaving 16 bases between. The CDR3 is made up of 15 amino acids. V and J are TRBV5-1 and TRBJ2-2; a weak D match, TRBD2 (5 bases). The material sequenced was peripheral blood, taken in a trial of Ad26.COV2.S vaccine versus placebo. This TCR came from a person aged 18-60 years who received the Ad26.COV2.S COVID-19 vaccine or a placebo. CDR3 sequence (DNA): TGCGCCAGCAGCCTCGAGCTCCCGGGGTCCGGGGAGCTGTTTTTT. Translated: CASSLELPGSGELFF.